This T cell receptor (beta chain) stems from a study of blood T cell repertoires in COVID-19. Overall study context: COVID-19 samples from acute and convalescent phases originated in the United States, Italy and Spain.

Profiling relied on immunoSEQ multiplex PCR, and the TCRdb table lists in-frame clones only, not all of them. The data hold some 270,000 clones, with 89% observed a single time. The germline gives CDR1 MNHEY, CDR2 SVGAGI. The CDR3 contains 15 residues. The V end lost 6 bases, the J end lost 4 bases, and 18 bases lay between the germline ends. The TCR was taken from a woman aged 40 to 50 who had recovered from COVID-19. The V and J genes are TRBV6-5 and TRBJ1-2, with D possibly matching TRBD1 (5 bases). The sample consisted of peripheral blood. CDR3 sequence (DNA): TGTGCCAGCAGGCCCATGACCAGGGTGCCCTATGGCTACACCTTC. Protein: CASRPMTRVPYGYTF.